The 13 T cell receptor beta chains below come from one sample, sequenced in a study of CD8+ T cells in alopecia areata. TCR sequencing used cDNA made by reverse transcription of extracted RNA. TCRdb's copy holds only in-frame clones and misses some; the assay was immunoSEQ multiplex PCR. This repertoire holds approximately 280,000 clones, and none appear only once. Combined cutaneous lymph node cells underwent sorting by CD4, CD8alpha, NKG2D, NKG2ACE and additional markers. Sequencing was done on a sample of CD4+ T cells sorted from a lymph node. The receptors shown here come from a C3H/HeJ mouse with alopecia areata. The mouse strain carries the MHC haplotype H2-k.

This clone was counted a few times. The gene names here belong to mouse. This chain's CDR3 is CASSDMGSSYEQYF. The CDR3 bases that were read are TGTGCCAGCAGTGACATGGGGAGCTCCTAT. This chain uses TRBV13-3 with TRBJ2-7; TRBD2 is a possible D gene (5 bases). The observed sequence ends 4 residues before the CDR3 terminus, with the missing tail filled in from the germline J gene. V was pared by 2 bases and J by 0 bases, with 9 bases between. CDR1 is NNHDY and CDR2 is SYVADS in the germline V gene. The CDR3 extends over 14 amino acids.

Regarding this clone: The gene names given are mouse names. Within the sample, other DNA sequences also encode this same CDR3. The sequenced CDR3 bases are TGTGCCAGCAGCCCGGGGGGTTATGCT. Translated, it gives CASSPGGYA. The complete CDR3 sequence is CASSPGGYAEQFF. The rearrangement uses TRBV5 and TRBJ2-1; possible D gene TRBD2, 6 bases. The observed sequence ends 4 residues before the CDR3 terminus, with the missing tail filled in from the germline J gene. The CDR3 is made up of 13 amino acids. Trimming left V 4 bases short and J 4 bases short, with 8 bases between. Germline CDR1 and CDR2: LGHNA and YNLKQL (reference sequence).

This clone was recorded many times. These gene names are mouse names. The read terminates 4 residues before the CDR3 end, so the remaining end is supplied by the germline J gene. The chain couples TRBV17 to TRBJ2-1; TRBD2 matches 9 bases. After removal of 6 bases from V and 0 bases from J, the junction contained 3 bases not matched to a gene. Germline CDR1 is MNHDT and CDR2 is YYDKIL. This CDR3 contains 15 residues. The DNA read from the CDR3 is TGTGCTAGCAGGAGACTGGGGGCTAACTATGCT. Its protein product is CASRRLGANYA. The complete CDR3 reads CASRRLGANYAEQFF.

On this clone: All gene names here are mouse names. The read falls 3 residues short of the CDR3 end, and the missing part is taken from the germline J gene. The sample carries other DNA sequences with the same CDR3. V is TRBV13-1 and J is TRBJ1-6, with D maybe TRBD1 (5 bases). TRBJ1-6 is given ORF status, its function remaining uncertain. Trimming stripped 7 bases from V and 0 bases from J, with 8 bases between. The CDR3 spans 14 residues. Germline V gives CDR1 NSHNY, CDR2 SYGAGN. The covered CDR3 bases are TGTGCCAGCCGGGGGGATTCCTATAATTCGCCC. Protein sequence: CASRGDSYNSP. In full, the CDR3 reads CASRGDSYNSPLYF.

Concerning this clone itself: All gene names here are mouse names. The read is 4 residues too short to cover the CDR3 end, so that end is filled in from the germline J gene. This sample also contains other DNA sequences that code for the same CDR3. The V gene is TRBV13-1, the J gene TRBJ2-5; maybe TRBD2 (5 bases). The CDR3 sequence is 14 residues long. Per the germline V gene, CDR1 is NSHNY and CDR2 is SYGAGN. Deletions cut 0 bases from V and 0 bases from J, with 5 bases between. CDR3 DNA (partial): TGTGCCAGCAGTGATGCTGGGAACCAAGAC. This gives the protein CASSDAGNQD. The CDR3 as a whole reads CASSDAGNQDTQYF.

This clone was found a few times. These gene names are mouse names. The CDR3 is CASSNGWGINQDTQYF. The DNA read from the CDR3 is TGTGCCAGCAGTAACGGCTGGGGGATTAACCAAGAC. The chain links TRBV19 to TRBJ2-5; 7 bases align to TRBD2. The read comes to an end 4 residues before the CDR3 does, leaving the germline J gene to fill in the end. CDR1 and CDR2 from the germline V gene are FNHDT and SITEND (reference sequence). The CDR3 runs to 16 residues. V shed 3 bases, J shed 0 bases, and the junction held 7 bases outside the gene matches.

About this clone itself: Each gene name is a mouse one. The DNA ends 4 residues before the CDR3 does, and the rest of the CDR3 is filled in from the germline J gene. This sample includes further DNA sequences coding for the same CDR3. The chain has TRBV13-1 and TRBJ2-1; 8 bases are shared with TRBD2. This CDR3 comprises 14 residues. Germline V gives CDR1 NSHNY, CDR2 SYGAGN. With 2 bases clipped from V and 4 bases from J, the junction kept 2 bases outside the gene matches. Incomplete CDR3 DNA: TGTGCCAGCAGTGAGTCTGGGGGGTATGCT. It translates to CASSESGGYA. The whole CDR3 protein is CASSESGGYAEQFF.

This clone turned up a few times. Gene and germline names: mouse. The read is 4 residues too short to cover the CDR3 end, so that end is filled in from the germline J gene. The chain is built from TRBV5 and TRBJ2-5, with D tentatively TRBD1 (6 bases). The germline gives CDR1 LGHNA, CDR2 YNLKQL (reference sequence). The CDR3 runs 15 residues. Deletions cut 1 base from V and 3 bases from J, with 11 bases between. CDR3 amino acids: CASSQAPGQQDTQYF. The sequenced CDR3 bases are TGTGCCAGCAGCCAAGCCCCGGGACAACAAGAC.

Comments on this clone: Each gene name is a mouse one. The read gets to within 4 residues of the CDR3 end, and the germline J gene fills in the rest. The genes are TRBV19 and TRBJ2-4, with D uncertain. The CDR3 extends over 13 amino acids. V lost 4 bases and J lost 2, with 8 bases in between. CDR1 and CDR2 (germline): FNHDT, SITEND (reference sequence). The covered CDR3 bases are TGTGCCAGCAGTCATCAAAATCAAAAC. Protein product: CASSHQNQN. From start to end, the CDR3 is CASSHQNQNTLYF. Complete variable domain (other parts from reference TRBV19 and TRBJ2-4): GGIITQTPKFLIGQEGQKLTLKCQQNFNHDTMYWYRQDSGKGLRLIYYSITENDLQKGDLSEGYDASREKKSSFSLTVTSAQKNEMAVFLCASSHQNQNTLYFGAGTRLSVL.

This clone was seen more than once but under ten times. A far larger clone is off by one base, so a read error is likely. Genes and germline are mouse. Other DNA sequences in this sample translate to the same CDR3. The CDR3 protein is CASSETTNTEVFF. CDR3 DNA, as far as it was read: TGTGCCAGCAGTGAGACAACAAACACA. The J gene is TRBJ1-1, the V gene TRBV13-3; D is undetermined. The read ends 4 residues shy of where the CDR3 ends; the end is completed using the germline J gene. The CDR3 sequence is 13 residues long. Trimming pared 2 bases from V and 0 bases from J, leaving 5 bases between. Germline loops: CDR1 NNHDY, CDR2 SYVADS.

This clone was detected only a few times. Gene labels here are mouse ones. The read ends 3 residues shy of where the CDR3 ends; the end is completed using the germline J gene. This rearrangement joins TRBV13-2 to TRBJ1-6, with 10 bases matching TRBD1. TRBJ1-6 is noted as an ORF with a role that remains uncertain. The CDR3 covers 17 residues. The germline CDR1 and CDR2 sequences are NNHNN and SYGAGS (reference sequence). The V segment lost 0 bases and the J segment 3 bases; nucleotides outside the gene matches: 3. CDR3 residues: CASGDAGDRGYNSPLYF. The sequenced CDR3 bases are TGTGCCAGCGGTGATGCGGGGGACAGGGGCTATAATTCGCCC.

In its sample, this clone was seen many times. The listed genes are named as in mouse. Sequencing ends 3 residues short of the CDR3 end; the germline J gene provides the rest. The chain uses TRBV12-1 and TRBJ1-6; D gene ambiguous. TRBJ1-6 qualifies as an ORF whose function is uncertain. Germline V gene sequence: CDR1 SGHSN, CDR2 HYEKVE. The CDR3 consists of 13 residues. V was trimmed by 2 bases and J by 7 bases, leaving 8 bases between them. This CDR3 is CASSPTPNSPLYF. The covered CDR3 bases are TGTGCCAGCTCTCCCACACCGAATTCGCCC.

In its sample, this clone was seen a few times. Mouse gene names and germline throughout. The CDR3 extends 4 residues past the end of the read, so its final part is completed from the germline J gene. Other nucleotide sequences in the sample specify the same CDR3. V and J are TRBV13-1 and TRBJ2-5, with 10 bases lining up with TRBD1. Germline assignment: CDR1 NSHNY and CDR2 SYGAGN. CDR3 length: 14 residues. Partial CDR3 DNA: TGTGCCAGCAGTGACGGGACAGGGGAAGAC. This codes for CASSDGTGED. The whole CDR3 reads CASSDGTGEDTQYF.